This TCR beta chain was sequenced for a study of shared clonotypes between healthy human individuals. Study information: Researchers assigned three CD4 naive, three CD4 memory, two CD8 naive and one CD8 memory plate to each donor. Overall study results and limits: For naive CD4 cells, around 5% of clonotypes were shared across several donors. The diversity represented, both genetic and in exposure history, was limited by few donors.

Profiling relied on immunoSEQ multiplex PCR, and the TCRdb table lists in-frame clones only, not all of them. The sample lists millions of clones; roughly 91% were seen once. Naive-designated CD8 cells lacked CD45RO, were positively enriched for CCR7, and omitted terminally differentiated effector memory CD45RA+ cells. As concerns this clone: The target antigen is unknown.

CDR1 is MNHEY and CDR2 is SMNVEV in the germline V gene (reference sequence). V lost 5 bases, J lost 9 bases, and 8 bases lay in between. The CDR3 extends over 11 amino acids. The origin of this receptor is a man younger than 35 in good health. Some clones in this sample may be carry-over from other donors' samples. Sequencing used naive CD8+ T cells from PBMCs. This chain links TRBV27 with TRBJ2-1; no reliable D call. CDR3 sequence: CASSVAGEQFF. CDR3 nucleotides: TGTGCCAGCAGTGTAGCAGGTGAGCAGTTCTTC.